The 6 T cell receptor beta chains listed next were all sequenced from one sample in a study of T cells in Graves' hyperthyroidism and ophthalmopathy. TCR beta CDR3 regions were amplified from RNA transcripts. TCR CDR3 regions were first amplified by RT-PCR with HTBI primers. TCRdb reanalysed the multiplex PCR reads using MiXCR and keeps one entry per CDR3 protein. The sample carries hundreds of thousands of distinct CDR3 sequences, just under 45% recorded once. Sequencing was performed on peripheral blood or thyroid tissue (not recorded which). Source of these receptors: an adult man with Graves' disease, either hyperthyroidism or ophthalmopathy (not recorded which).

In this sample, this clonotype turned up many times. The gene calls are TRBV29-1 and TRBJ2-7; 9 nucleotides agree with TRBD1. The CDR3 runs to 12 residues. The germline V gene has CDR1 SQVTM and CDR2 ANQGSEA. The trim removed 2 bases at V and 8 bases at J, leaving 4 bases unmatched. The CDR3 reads CSVEKGQGKQYF. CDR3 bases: TGCAGCGTTGAAAAGGGACAGGGAAAGCAGTACTTC.

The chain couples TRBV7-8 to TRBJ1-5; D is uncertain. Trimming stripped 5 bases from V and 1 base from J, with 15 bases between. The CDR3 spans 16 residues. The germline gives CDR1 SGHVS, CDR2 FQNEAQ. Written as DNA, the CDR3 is TGTGCCAGCAGCCCGGGCCTGGCAGGAAGCAATCAGCCCCAGCATTTT. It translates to CASSPGLAGSNQPQHF.

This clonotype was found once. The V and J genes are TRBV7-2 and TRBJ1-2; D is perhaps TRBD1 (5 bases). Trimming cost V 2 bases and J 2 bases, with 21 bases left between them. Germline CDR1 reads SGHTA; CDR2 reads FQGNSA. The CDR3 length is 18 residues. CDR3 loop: CASSLSGDFRRSNYGYTF. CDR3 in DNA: TGTGCCAGCAGCTTATCTGGGGACTTCCGGCGCTCCAACTATGGCTACACCTTC.

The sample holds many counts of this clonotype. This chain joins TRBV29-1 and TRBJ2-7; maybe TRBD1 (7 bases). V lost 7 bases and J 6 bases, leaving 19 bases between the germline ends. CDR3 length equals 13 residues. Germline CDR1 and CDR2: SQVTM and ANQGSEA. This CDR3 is CSALKPGGGEQYF. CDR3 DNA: TGCAGCGCCCTTAAGCCAGGGGGAGGCGAGCAGTACTTC.

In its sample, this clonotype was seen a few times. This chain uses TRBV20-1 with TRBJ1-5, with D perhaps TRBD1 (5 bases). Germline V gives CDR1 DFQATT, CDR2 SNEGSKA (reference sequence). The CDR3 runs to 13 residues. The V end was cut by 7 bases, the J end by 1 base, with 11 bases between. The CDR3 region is CSVPGNSNQPQHF. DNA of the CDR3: TGCAGTGTCCCAGGGAACAGCAATCAGCCCCAGCATTTT.

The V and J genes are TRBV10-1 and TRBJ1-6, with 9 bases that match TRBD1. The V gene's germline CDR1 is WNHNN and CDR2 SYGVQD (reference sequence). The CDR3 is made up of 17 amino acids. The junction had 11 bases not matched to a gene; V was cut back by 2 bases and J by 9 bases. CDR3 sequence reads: CASSEPPGDRDSSPLHF. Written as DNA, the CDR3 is TGCGCCAGCAGTGAGCCACCCGGGGACAGGGATAGTTCACCCCTCCACTTT.